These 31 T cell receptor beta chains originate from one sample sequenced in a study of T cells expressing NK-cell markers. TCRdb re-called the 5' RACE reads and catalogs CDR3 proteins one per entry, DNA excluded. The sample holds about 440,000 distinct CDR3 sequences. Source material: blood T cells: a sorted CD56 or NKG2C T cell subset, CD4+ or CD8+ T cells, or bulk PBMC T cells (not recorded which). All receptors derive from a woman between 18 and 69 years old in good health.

CDR3 amino acids: CASSFLNTEAFF. The chain recombines TRBV7-2 with TRBJ1-1. Germline assignment: CDR1 SGHTA and CDR2 FQGNSA. This CDR3 is built from 12 residues.

The chain's CDR3 is CASSRLAGGRAGELFF. V is TRBV7-2 and J is TRBJ2-2; TCRdb picks TRBD2, but there is no DNA to check that call. Germline CDR1 and CDR2: SGHTA and FQGNSA. CDR3 length equals 16 residues.

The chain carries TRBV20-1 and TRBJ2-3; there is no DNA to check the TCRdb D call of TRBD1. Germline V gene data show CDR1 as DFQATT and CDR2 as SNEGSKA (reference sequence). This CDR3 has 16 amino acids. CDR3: CSARGAGTGKADTQYF.

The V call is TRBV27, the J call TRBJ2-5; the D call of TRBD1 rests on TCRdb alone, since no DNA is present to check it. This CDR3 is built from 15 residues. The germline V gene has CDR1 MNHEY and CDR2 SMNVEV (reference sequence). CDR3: CASSLWPGGGETQYF.

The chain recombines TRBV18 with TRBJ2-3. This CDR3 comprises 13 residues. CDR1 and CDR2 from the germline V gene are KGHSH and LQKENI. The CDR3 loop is CASSPQQPDTQYF.

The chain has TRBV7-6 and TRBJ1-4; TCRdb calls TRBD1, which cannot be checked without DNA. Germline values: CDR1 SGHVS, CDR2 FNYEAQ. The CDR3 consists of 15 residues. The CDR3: CASSPRQATNEKLFF. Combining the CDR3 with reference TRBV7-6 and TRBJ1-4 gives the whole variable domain GAGVSQSPRYKVTKRGQDVALRCDPISGHVSLYWYRQALGQGPEFLTYFNYEAQQDKSGLPNDRFSAERPEGSISTLTIQRTEQRDSAMYRCASSPRQATNEKLFFGSGTQLSVL.

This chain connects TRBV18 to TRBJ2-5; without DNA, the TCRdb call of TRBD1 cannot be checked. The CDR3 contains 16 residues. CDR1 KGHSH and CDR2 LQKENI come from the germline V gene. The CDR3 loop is CASSRTGISVWETQYF.

CDR3: CASSPPSVGGYTF. The V call is TRBV7-9, the J call TRBJ1-2. Germline CDR1 is SEHNR and CDR2 is FQNEAQ (reference sequence). The CDR3 spans 13 residues.

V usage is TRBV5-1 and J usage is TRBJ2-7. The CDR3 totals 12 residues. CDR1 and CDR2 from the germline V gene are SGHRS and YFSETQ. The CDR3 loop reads CASSLPGNEQYF.

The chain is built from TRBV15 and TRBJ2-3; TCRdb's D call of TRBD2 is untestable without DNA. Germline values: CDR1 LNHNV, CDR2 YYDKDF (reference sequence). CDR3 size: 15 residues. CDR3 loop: CATSRGRGPADTQYF.

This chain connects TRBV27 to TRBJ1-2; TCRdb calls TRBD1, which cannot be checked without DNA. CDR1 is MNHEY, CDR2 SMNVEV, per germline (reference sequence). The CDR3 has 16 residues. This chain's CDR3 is CASSDRQGAGGYGYTF.

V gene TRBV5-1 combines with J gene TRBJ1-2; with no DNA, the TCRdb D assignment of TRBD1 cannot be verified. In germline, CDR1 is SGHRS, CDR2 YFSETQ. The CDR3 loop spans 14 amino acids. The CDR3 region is CASSLAYRDDGYTF.

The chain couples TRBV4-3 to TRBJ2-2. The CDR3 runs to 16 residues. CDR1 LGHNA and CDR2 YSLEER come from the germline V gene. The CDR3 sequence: CASSQDMTANTGELFF.

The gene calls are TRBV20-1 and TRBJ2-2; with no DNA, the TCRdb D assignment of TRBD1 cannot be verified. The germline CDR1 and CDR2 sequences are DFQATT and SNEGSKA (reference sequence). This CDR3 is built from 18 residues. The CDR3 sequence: CSARDNRHGAVRTGELFF.

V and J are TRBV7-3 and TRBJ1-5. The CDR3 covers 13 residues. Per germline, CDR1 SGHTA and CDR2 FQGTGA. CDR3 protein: CASSFRLNQPQHF.

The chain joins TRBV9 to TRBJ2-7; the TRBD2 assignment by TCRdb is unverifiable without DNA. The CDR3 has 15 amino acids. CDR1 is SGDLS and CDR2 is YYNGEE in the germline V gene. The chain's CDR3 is CASSVGTSGAYEQYF.

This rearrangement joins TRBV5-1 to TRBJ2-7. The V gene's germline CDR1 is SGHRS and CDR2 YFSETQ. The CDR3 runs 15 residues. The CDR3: CASSLVQATTYEQYF.

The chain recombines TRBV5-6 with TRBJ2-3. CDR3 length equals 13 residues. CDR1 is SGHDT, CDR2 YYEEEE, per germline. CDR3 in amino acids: CASSLVSSDTQYF.

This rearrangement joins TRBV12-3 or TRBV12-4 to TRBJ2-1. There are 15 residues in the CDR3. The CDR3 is CASIETSRRYNEQFF.

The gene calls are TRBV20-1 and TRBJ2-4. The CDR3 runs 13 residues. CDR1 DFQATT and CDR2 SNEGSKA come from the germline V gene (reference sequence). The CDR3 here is CSAATGSKNIQYF.

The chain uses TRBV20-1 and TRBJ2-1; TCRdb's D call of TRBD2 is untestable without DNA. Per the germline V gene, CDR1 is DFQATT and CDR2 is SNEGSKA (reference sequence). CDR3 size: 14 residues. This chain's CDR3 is CSAEEGSGYNEQFF.

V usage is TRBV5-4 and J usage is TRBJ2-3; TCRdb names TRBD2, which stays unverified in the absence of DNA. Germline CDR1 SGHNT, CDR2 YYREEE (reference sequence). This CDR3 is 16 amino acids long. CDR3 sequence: CASSYARAFRTDTQYF.

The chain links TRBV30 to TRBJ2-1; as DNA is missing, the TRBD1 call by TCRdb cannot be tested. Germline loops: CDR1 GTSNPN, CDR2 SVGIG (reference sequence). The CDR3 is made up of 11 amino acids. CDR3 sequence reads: CAWSPGGEQFF.

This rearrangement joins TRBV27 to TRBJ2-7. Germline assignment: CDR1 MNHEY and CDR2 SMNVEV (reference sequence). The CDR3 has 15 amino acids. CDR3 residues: CASTKTTGSSYEQYF.

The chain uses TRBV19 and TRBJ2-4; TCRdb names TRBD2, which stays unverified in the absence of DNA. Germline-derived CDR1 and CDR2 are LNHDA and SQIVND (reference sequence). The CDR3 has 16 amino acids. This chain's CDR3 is CASSISFRGGGHIQYF.

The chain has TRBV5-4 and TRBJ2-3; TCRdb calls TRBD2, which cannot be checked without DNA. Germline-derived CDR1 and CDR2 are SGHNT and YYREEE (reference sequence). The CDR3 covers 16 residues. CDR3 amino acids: CASSSPFGRRSDTQYF.

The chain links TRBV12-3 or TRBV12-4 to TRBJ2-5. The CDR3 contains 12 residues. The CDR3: CATHYLQETQYF.

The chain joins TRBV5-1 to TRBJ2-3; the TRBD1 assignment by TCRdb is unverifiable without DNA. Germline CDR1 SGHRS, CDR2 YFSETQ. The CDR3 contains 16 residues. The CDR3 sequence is CASSFGRDRGLNTQYF. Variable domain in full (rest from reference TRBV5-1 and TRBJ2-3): KAGVTQTPRYLIKTRGQQVTLSCSPISGHRSVSWYQQTPGQGLQFLFEYFSETQRNKGNFPGRFSGRQFSNSRSEMNVSTLELGDSALYLCASSFGRDRGLNTQYFGPGTRLTVL.

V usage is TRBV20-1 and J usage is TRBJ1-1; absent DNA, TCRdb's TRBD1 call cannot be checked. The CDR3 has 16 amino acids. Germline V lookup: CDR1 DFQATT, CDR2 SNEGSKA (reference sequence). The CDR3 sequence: CSASSRLGVTNTEAFF.

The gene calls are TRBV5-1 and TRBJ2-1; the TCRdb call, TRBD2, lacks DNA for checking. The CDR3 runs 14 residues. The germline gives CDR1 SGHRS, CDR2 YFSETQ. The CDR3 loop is CASSLLGEYNEQFF.

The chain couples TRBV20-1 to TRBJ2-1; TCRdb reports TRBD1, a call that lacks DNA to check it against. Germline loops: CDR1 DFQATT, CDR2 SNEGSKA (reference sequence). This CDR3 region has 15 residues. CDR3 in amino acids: CSARGGWLGYNEQFF.